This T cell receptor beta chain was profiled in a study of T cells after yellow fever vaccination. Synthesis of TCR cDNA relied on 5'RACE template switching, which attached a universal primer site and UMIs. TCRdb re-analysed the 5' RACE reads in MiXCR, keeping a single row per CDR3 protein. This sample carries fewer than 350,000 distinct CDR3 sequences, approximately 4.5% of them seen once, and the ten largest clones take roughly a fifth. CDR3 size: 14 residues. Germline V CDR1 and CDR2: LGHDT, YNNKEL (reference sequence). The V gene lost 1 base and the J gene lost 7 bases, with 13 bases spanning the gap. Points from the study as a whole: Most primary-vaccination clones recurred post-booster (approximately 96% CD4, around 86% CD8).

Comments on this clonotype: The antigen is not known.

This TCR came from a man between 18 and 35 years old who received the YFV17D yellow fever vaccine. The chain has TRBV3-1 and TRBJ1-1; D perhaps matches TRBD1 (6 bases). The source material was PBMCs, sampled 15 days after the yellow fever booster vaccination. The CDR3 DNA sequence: TGTGCCAGCAGCCAAGCCTTCGGCAGGGGTGAAGCTTTCTTT. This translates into CASSQAFGRGEAFF.